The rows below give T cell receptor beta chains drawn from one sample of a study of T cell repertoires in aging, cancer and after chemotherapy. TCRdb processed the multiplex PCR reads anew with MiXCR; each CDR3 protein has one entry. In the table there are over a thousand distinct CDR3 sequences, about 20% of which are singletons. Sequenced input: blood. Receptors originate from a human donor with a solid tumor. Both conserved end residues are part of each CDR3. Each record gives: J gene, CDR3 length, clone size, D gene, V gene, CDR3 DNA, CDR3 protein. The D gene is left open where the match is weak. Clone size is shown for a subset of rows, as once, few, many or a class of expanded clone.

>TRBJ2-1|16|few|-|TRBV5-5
TGTGCCAGCAGCCAACAAATTGGGAGCTCCTACAATGAGCAGTTCTTC
CASSQQIGSSYNEQFF
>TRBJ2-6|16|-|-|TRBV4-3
TGCGCCAGCAGCCAAGGAGTATCGACTGGGGCCAACGTCCTGACTTTC
CASSQGVSTGANVLTF
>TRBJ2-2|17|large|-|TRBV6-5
TGTGCCAGCAGTTACTCGATACTAGCACCACACGGCGGGGAGCTGTTTTTT
CASSYSILAPHGGELFF
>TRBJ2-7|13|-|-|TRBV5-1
TGCGCCAGCAGCTTGGCGGAAAGATACGAGCAGTACTTC
CASSLAERYEQYF
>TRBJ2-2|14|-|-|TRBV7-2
TGTGCCAGCAGCGCCTCTTTGAACACCGGGGAGCTGTTTTTT
CASSASLNTGELFF
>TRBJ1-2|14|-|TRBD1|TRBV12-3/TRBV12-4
TGTGCCAGCAGTTTAGACAGGGGCACCTATGGCTACACCTTC
CASSLDRGTYGYTF
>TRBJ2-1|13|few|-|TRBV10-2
TGCGCCAGCTTTCGGAGTAACGACAATGAGCAGTTCTTC
CASFRSNDNEQFF
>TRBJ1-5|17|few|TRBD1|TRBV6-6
TGTGCCAGCGGTGTTACACCGGGACAGGGGATTCTCCAGCCCCAGCATTTT
CASGVTPGQGILQPQHF
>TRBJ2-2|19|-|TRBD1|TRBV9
TGTGCCAGCAGCGTAGCTACTGCGACAGGGTCTTATAACACCGGGGAGCTGTTTTTT
CASSVATATGSYNTGELFF
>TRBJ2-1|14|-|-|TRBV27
TGTGCCAGCAGTTTATCGACAAGGCCTAATGAGCAGTTCTTC
CASSLSTRPNEQFF
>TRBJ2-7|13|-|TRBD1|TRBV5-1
TGCGCCAGCAGCTTGGGACAGGGAAACGAGCAGTACTTC
CASSLGQGNEQYF
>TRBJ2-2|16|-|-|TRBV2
TGTGCCAGCCGACGACAGGAGGGCGGTGGCACCGGGGAGCTGTTTTTT
CASRRQEGGGTGELFF
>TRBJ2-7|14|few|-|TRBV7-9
TGTGCCAGCAGCTTAGCAGGTCTTATCTACGAGCAGTACTTC
CASSLAGLIYEQYF
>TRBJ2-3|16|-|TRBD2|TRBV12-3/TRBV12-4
TGTGCCAGCAGTTCTGCCTGGCGGGGGGGCGCAGATACGCAGTATTTT
CASSSAWRGGADTQYF
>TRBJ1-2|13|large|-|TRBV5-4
TGTGCCAGCAGCGGGCATGCCCTCTATGGCTACACCTTC
CASSGHALYGYTF
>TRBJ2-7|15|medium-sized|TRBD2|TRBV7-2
TGTGCCAGCAGCCCCACTAGCGGTCCAGCCTACGAGCAGTACTTC
CASSPTSGPAYEQYF
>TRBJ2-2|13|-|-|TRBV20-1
TGCAGTGCTAGGGGCCGCGGCACCGGGGAGCTGTTTTTT
CSARGRGTGELFF
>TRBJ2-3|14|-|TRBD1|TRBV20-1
TGCAGTGCTATGGGACAGTCTAGCACAGATACGCAGTATTTT
CSAMGQSSTDTQYF
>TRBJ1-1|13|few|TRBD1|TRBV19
TGTGCCAGCATCGAGGGGACAGTCACTGAAGCTTTCTTT
CASIEGTVTEAFF
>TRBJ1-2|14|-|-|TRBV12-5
TGTGCTAGTGGTTCCCTTGGTTGGCGGTATGGCTACACCTTC
CASGSLGWRYGYTF
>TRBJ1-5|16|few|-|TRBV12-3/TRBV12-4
TGTGCCAGCAGTTTAGGGGCCGGATATAGCAATCAGCCCCAGCATTTT
CASSLGAGYSNQPQHF
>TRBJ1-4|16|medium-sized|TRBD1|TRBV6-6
TGTGCCAGCAGAGGTTACGAACAGGGGGCGGAAGAAAAACTGTTTTTT
CASRGYEQGAEEKLFF
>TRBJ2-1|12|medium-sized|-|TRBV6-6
TGTGCCTCGAGGGGGGCCGAGGGAGAGCAGTTCTTC
CASRGAEGEQFF
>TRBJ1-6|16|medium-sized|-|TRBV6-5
TGTGCCAGCAGTGCCTCGCCCCACTCCTATAATTCACCCCTCCACTTT
CASSASPHSYNSPLHF
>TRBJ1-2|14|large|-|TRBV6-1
TGTGCCAGCAGTGAACTAGACAGGTCCTATGGCTACACCTTC
CASSELDRSYGYTF
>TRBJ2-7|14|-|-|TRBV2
TGTGCCAGCAGTCGGGGGAGGCAGGGGTTAGAGCAGTACTTC
CASSRGRQGLEQYF
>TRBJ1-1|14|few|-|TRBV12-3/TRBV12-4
TGTGCCAGCAGTTTATTCCGTGGGGACACTGAAGCTTTCTTT
CASSLFRGDTEAFF
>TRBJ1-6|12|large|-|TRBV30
TGTGCCAGTCGACAGGAGGATTCACCCCTCCACTTT
CASRQEDSPLHF
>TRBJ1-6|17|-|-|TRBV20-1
TGCAGTGCTCACAGTGGGGAGGGGAGCTCCTATAATTCACCCCTCCACTTT
CSAHSGEGSSYNSPLHF
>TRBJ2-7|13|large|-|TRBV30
TGTGCCTGGAGTGTAAGTCTTTACTACGAGCAGTACTTC
CAWSVSLYYEQYF
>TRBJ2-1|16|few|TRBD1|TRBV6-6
TGTGCCAGCAGTTACTCGGCCGACAGGGGAAGCAATGAGCAGTTCTTC
CASSYSADRGSNEQFF
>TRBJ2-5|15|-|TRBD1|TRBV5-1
TGCGCCAGCAGATACAGGGGTCCCTACCAAGAGACCCAGTACTTC
CASRYRGPYQETQYF
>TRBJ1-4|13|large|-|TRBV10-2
TGCGCCAGCACGGAACACCTTAATGAAAAACTGTTTTTT
CASTEHLNEKLFF
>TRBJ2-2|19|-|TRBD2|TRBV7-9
TGTGCCAGCAGCTCGGGACTAGCGGGAGGAGGGGGATACACCGGGGAGCTGTTTTTT
CASSSGLAGGGGYTGELFF
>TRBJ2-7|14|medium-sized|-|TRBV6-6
TGTGCCAGCACCCTCCGGGACGGCATCCACGAGCAGTACTTC
CASTLRDGIHEQYF
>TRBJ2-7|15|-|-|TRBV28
TGTGCCAGCAGTTTAATGCGGGTTCCCCCTCCGGAGCAGTACTTC
CASSLMRVPPPEQYF
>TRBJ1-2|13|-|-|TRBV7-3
TGTGCCAGCAGTGAATTTCTGGGATATGGCTACACCTTC
CASSEFLGYGYTF
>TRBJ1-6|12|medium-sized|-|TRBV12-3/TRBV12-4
TGTGCCAGCAGCCCCGACCCATCACCCCTCCACTTT
CASSPDPSPLHF
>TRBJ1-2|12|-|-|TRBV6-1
TGTGCCAGCAGTGAAACCTCTTATGGCTACACCTTC
CASSETSYGYTF
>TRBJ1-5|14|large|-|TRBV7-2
TGTGCCAGCAGCGCCACTGATAGCAATCAGCCCCAGCATTTT
CASSATDSNQPQHF
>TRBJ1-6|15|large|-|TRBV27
TGTGCCAGCAGTTTTGGACTGGGGGGAGTTTCACCCCTCCACTTT
CASSFGLGGVSPLHF
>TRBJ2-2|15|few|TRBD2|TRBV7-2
TGTGCCAGCAGCCAGCGGGGGCCAAACACCGGGGAGCTGTTTTTT
CASSQRGPNTGELFF
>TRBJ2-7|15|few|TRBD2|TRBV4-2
TGTGCCAGCAGCCAAGAGCTAGCGGGGGGATACGAGCAGTACTTC
CASSQELAGGYEQYF
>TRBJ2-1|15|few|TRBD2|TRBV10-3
TGTGCCATCACCAGACTAGCGGGAGAGCGAGTTGAGCAGTTCTTC
CAITRLAGERVEQFF
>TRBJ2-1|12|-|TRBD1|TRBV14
TGTGCCAGCAGCCCCGGGACAGGGGAACAGTTCTTC
CASSPGTGEQFF
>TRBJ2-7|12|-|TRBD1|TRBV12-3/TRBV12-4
TGTGCCAGCAGTATCCACAGGGGCGAGCAGTACTTC
CASSIHRGEQYF
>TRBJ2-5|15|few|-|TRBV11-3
TGTGCCAGCAGCTCAACGGACTCAAGCGGGGAGACCCAGTACTTC
CASSSTDSSGETQYF
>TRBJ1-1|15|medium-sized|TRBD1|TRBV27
TGTGCCAGCAGTCTCGGGACAGCCGTGGACACTGAAGCTTTCTTT
CASSLGTAVDTEAFF
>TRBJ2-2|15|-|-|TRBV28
TGTGCCAGCAGTCAAACAGGGAGAGACACCGGGGAGCTGTTTTTT
CASSQTGRDTGELFF
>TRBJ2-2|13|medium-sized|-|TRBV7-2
TGTGCCAGCAGACGTGGTTGGACCGGGGAGCTGTTTTTT
CASRRGWTGELFF
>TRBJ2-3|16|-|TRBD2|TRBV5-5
TGTGCCAGCAGCTTTAGCGGGGGGGCCCGAACAGATACGCAGTATTTT
CASSFSGGARTDTQYF
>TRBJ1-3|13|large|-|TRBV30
TGTGCCTGGAACAGGGCCTCTGGAAACACCATATATTTT
CAWNRASGNTIYF
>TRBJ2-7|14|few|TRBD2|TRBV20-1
TGCAGTGCCCCCGGTCGGGCGGGGGGCCCCGAGCAGTACTTC
CSAPGRAGGPEQYF
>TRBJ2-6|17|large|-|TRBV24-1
TGTGCCACCAGTGCCCCGGGACTGCGCTCTGGGGCCAACGTCCTGACTTTC
CATSAPGLRSGANVLTF
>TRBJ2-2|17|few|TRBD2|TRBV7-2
TGTGCCAGCAGGGGGGGACTAGCGGGAGGGAAAACCGGGGAGCTGTTTTTT
CASRGGLAGGKTGELFF
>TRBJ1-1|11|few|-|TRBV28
TGTGCCAGCAGGCAAGACAGAGAAGCTTTCTTT
CASRQDREAFF